Listed below are T cell receptor beta chains from one sample, sequenced in a study of OX40 agonist ivuxolimab in advanced cancers. TCRdb keeps only in-frame clones here, not all; method: immunoSEQ multiplex PCR. The table shows about 82,000 clones, with 92% occurring only once. Sequenced here: CD4+ or CD8+ T cells sorted from blood, sampled in a trial of the OX40 agonist ivuxolimab. The source of these receptors is an adult with an advanced solid tumor such as melanoma, head and neck, liver or kidney cancer. CDR3s include the opening cysteine and the closing phenylalanine or tryptophan. Fields, in order: clone size, D gene, J gene, V gene, CDR3 DNA, CDR3 protein. D genes are given only for firm matches. Where a row states a size, it is once, few, many or the class of an expanded clone; other rows omit it.

size: NA
D: TRBD1
J: TRBJ1-3
V: TRBV5-1
DNA: TGCGCCAGCAGCCGACAGGGGGAGATTGTAAACACCATATATTTT
CDR3: CASSRQGEIVNTIYF

size: NA
D: NA
J: TRBJ1-5
V: TRBV27
DNA: TGTGCCAGCAGCACTGCTCATCAGCCCCAGCATTTT
CDR3: CASSTAHQPQHF

size: NA
D: NA
J: TRBJ1-1
V: TRBV19
DNA: TGTGCCAGTAGTACCCGTGAGGGCCCGAACACTGAAGCTTTCTTT
CDR3: CASSTREGPNTEAFF

size: NA
D: NA
J: TRBJ2-5
V: TRBV27
DNA: TGTGCCAGCAGTTTCTTGCGGACAGCTAAAGAAGAGACCCAGTACTTC
CDR3: CASSFLRTAKEETQYF

size: NA
D: NA
J: TRBJ2-7
V: TRBV14
DNA: TGTGCCAGCAGCCAAGACCCCACAGGCCTTCTCTCCTACGAGCAGTACTTC
CDR3: CASSQDPTGLLSYEQYF

size: NA
D: NA
J: TRBJ2-1
V: TRBV30
DNA: TGTGCCTGGAGTCGACCGGGATTTCGCTCCTACAATGAGCAGTTCTTC
CDR3: CAWSRPGFRSYNEQFF

size: once
D: NA
J: TRBJ2-5
V: TRBV27
DNA: TGTGCCAGCAGTTTAGGGGGGGGCCCACACCAAGAGACCCAGTACTTC
CDR3: CASSLGGGPHQETQYF

size: NA
D: TRBD2
J: TRBJ2-7
V: TRBV9
DNA: TGTGCCAGCAGCTCGGGACTAGCGTCCTACGAGCAGTACTTC
CDR3: CASSSGLASYEQYF

size: NA
D: TRBD2
J: TRBJ2-1
V: TRBV6-1
DNA: TGTGCCAGCAGTGAGCTAGGGACCGGACTAGCGGGAGGGCGGAATGAGCAGTTCTTC
CDR3: CASSELGTGLAGGRNEQFF

size: once
D: NA
J: TRBJ2-3
V: TRBV29-1
DNA: TGCAGCGTTGTAGAGGGCACAGATACGCAGTATTTT
CDR3: CSVVEGTDTQYF

size: NA
D: TRBD1
J: TRBJ1-6
V: TRBV10-3
DNA: TGTGCCATCAGTGAAACAGGGGGAGCGGTTCGTTCACCCCTCCACTTT
CDR3: CAISETGGAVRSPLHF

size: NA
D: NA
J: TRBJ2-1
V: TRBV30
DNA: TGTGCCTGGAGTGCACGAGATAAGCAGTTCTTC
CDR3: CAWSARDKQFF

size: NA
D: NA
J: TRBJ2-7
V: TRBV30
DNA: TGTGCCTGGGGAGGAAGGAGAAGCTCCTACGAGCAGTACTTC
CDR3: CAWGGRRSSYEQYF

size: NA
D: NA
J: TRBJ2-3
V: TRBV19
DNA: TGTGCCAGTAGTATCAGTATCACAGATACGCAGTATTTT
CDR3: CASSISITDTQYF

size: NA
D: TRBD1
J: TRBJ2-5
V: TRBV7-8
DNA: TGTGCCAGCAGCTTAGGGGTGGACAGGGACATAAAGACCCAGTACTTC
CDR3: CASSLGVDRDIKTQYF

size: NA
D: NA
J: TRBJ2-7
V: TRBV9
DNA: TGTGCCAGCAGCCATCGAGGGGGGAACGAGCAGTACTTC
CDR3: CASSHRGGNEQYF

size: NA
D: NA
J: TRBJ2-1
V: TRBV15
DNA: TGTGCCACCAGCAGAGATGGGCAGGCAGATGAGCAGTTCTTC
CDR3: CATSRDGQADEQFF

size: NA
D: TRBD1
J: TRBJ2-1
V: TRBV30
DNA: TGTGCCTGGAGTGTGGGGGACAGCTCCTACAATGAGCAGTTCTTC
CDR3: CAWSVGDSSYNEQFF

size: NA
D: NA
J: TRBJ2-1
V: TRBV4-1
DNA: TGCGCCAGCAGCCAAGAAGCACTAAGGGTCAATGAGCAGTTCTTC
CDR3: CASSQEALRVNEQFF

size: NA
D: NA
J: TRBJ1-1
V: TRBV5-1
DNA: TGCGCCAGCAGCTTATTCCAAGACACTGAAGCTTTCTTT
CDR3: CASSLFQDTEAFF

size: NA
D: TRBD1
J: TRBJ1-6
V: TRBV30
DNA: TGTGCCTGGGGGACAGGGTTTGGATCCTATAATTCACCCCTCCACTTT
CDR3: CAWGTGFGSYNSPLHF

size: NA
D: TRBD1
J: TRBJ2-7
V: TRBV4-1
DNA: TGCGCCAGCAGCCAACAAGCCGAGACAGGGTACGAGCAGTACTTC
CDR3: CASSQQAETGYEQYF

size: NA
D: NA
J: TRBJ2-1
V: TRBV5-1
DNA: TGCGCCAGCAGCCAACAAGCCCCGGCCAGAGATGAGCAGTTCTTC
CDR3: CASSQQAPARDEQFF

size: NA
D: TRBD1
J: TRBJ1-2
V: TRBV30
DNA: TGTGCCTGGGCCTATAGGGACAGAGACCTCTCCTATGGCTACACCTTC
CDR3: CAWAYRDRDLSYGYTF

size: NA
D: NA
J: TRBJ2-3
V: TRBV5-4
DNA: TGTGCCAGCAGCTTAAACCGGGATGGAGATACGCAGTATTTT
CDR3: CASSLNRDGDTQYF

size: NA
D: TRBD2
J: TRBJ2-1
V: TRBV7-2
DNA: TGTGCCAGCAGCAAGGGACTAGCGGGAGGGTACAATGAGCAGTTCTTC
CDR3: CASSKGLAGGYNEQFF

size: NA
D: NA
J: TRBJ1-1
V: TRBV4-2
DNA: TGTGCCAGCAGCCAGGAGACAGGGAACACTGAAGCTTTCTTT
CDR3: CASSQETGNTEAFF

size: NA
D: NA
J: TRBJ1-5
V: TRBV5-4
DNA: TGTGCCAGCAGCCGAAACAGGAATCAGCCCCAGCATTTT
CDR3: CASSRNRNQPQHF

size: NA
D: NA
J: TRBJ2-2
V: TRBV6-1
DNA: TGTGCCAGCAGTGCGGTCTCAGGGCCCACCGGGGAGCTGTTTTTT
CDR3: CASSAVSGPTGELFF

size: NA
D: TRBD1
J: TRBJ1-1
V: TRBV7-9
DNA: TGTGCCAGCAGCTCGGCGGGACAGGGGAACACTGAAGCTTTCTTT
CDR3: CASSSAGQGNTEAFF

size: NA
D: NA
J: TRBJ2-1
V: TRBV2
DNA: TGTGCCAGCAATCAGCAGGAGCGGGCCGGGGGAGAGACCCAGTTCTTC
CDR3: CASNQQERAGGETQFF

size: NA
D: NA
J: TRBJ1-3
V: TRBV7-9
DNA: TGTGCCAGCAGCCGGGACATGCACTCTGGAAACACCATATATTTT
CDR3: CASSRDMHSGNTIYF

size: once
D: TRBD2
J: TRBJ2-1
V: TRBV4-1
DNA: TGCGCCAGCAGCCAAGATCTAGCGGGGGGATATTACAATGAGCAGTTCTTC
CDR3: CASSQDLAGGYYNEQFF

size: NA
D: TRBD2
J: TRBJ2-1
V: TRBV9
DNA: TGTGCCAGCAGCCCACGGGGGGAAACCCCCAATGAGCAGTTCTTC
CDR3: CASSPRGETPNEQFF

size: once
D: NA
J: TRBJ2-2
V: TRBV5-1
DNA: TGCGCCAGCAGTATGGAGGGTTCCGGGGAGCTGTTTTTT
CDR3: CASSMEGSGELFF

size: NA
D: NA
J: TRBJ1-4
V: TRBV2
DNA: TGTGCCAGCAGTGAGGAGGAGGGAGCAAAACTGTTTTTT
CDR3: CASSEEEGAKLFF

size: NA
D: TRBD1
J: TRBJ1-5
V: TRBV5-1
DNA: TGCGCCAGCAGCTTGGACAGGGGCCAAAATCAGCCCCAGCATTTT
CDR3: CASSLDRGQNQPQHF

size: NA
D: TRBD1
J: TRBJ1-5
V: TRBV10-3
DNA: TGTGCCATCAGCGCGGGACAGGGCAACAATCAGCCCCAGCATTTT
CDR3: CAISAGQGNNQPQHF

size: NA
D: TRBD1
J: TRBJ1-6
V: TRBV15
DNA: TGTGCCACCAGAACGGCAGGGGGCTATAATTCACCCCTCCACTTT
CDR3: CATRTAGGYNSPLHF

size: NA
D: NA
J: TRBJ1-5
V: TRBV10-3
DNA: TGTGCCATCAGTGAGTCGGGGGGAGGACAGCCCCAGCATTTT
CDR3: CAISESGGGQPQHF

size: NA
D: NA
J: TRBJ1-2
V: TRBV12-5
DNA: TGTGCTAGTGGTTTGGACCACTATGGCTACACCTTC
CDR3: CASGLDHYGYTF

size: NA
D: NA
J: TRBJ2-6
V: TRBV2
DNA: TGTGCCAGCGTGGGCTCTGGGGCCAACGTCCTGACTTTC
CDR3: CASVGSGANVLTF

size: NA
D: TRBD1
J: TRBJ2-2
V: TRBV7-8
DNA: TGTGCCAGCAGCTGGCGACAGGGGGCGAACACCGGGGAGCTGTTTTTT
CDR3: CASSWRQGANTGELFF

size: NA
D: TRBD2
J: TRBJ2-2
V: TRBV5-4
DNA: TGTGCCAGCAGCTTGACGGGACTAGCGGGGGACCTCAAGAACACCGGGGAGCTGTTTTTT
CDR3: CASSLTGLAGDLKNTGELFF

size: NA
D: NA
J: TRBJ1-1
V: TRBV30
DNA: TGTGCCTGGCCTTCGGACAGCGGCAAGGACACTGAAGCTTTCTTT
CDR3: CAWPSDSGKDTEAFF

size: NA
D: NA
J: TRBJ1-2
V: TRBV5-6
DNA: TGTGCCAGCAGTTACGACAACAAGAGTGGCTACACCTTC
CDR3: CASSYDNKSGYTF

size: NA
D: TRBD2
J: TRBJ2-7
V: TRBV27
DNA: TGTGCCAGCAGTTTTCTAAGGGAGGGCGAGCAGTACTTC
CDR3: CASSFLREGEQYF

size: NA
D: NA
J: TRBJ1-6
V: TRBV4-1
DNA: TGCGCCAGCAGCCAAGATCAGGGAGTTGGAAGCTCCTATAATTCACCCCTCCACTTT
CDR3: CASSQDQGVGSSYNSPLHF

size: NA
D: NA
J: TRBJ2-2
V: TRBV2
DNA: TGTGCCAGCAGTGCGGCAGGGGTCTACACCGGGGAGCTGTTTTTT
CDR3: CASSAAGVYTGELFF

size: NA
D: NA
J: TRBJ1-6
V: TRBV7-3
DNA: TGTGCCAGCAGCCAAACACAGGGAGATTCACCCCTCCACTTT
CDR3: CASSQTQGDSPLHF

size: once
D: NA
J: TRBJ2-4
V: TRBV7-9
DNA: TGTGCCAGCAGCTTAGTATCCGGGGCCAAAAACATTCAGTACTTC
CDR3: CASSLVSGAKNIQYF

size: NA
D: NA
J: TRBJ1-3
V: TRBV6-5
DNA: TGTGCCAGCAGTTACCAGGGAAGCTCTGGAAACACCATATATTTT
CDR3: CASSYQGSSGNTIYF

size: NA
D: TRBD1
J: TRBJ2-1
V: TRBV19
DNA: TGTGCCAGTAGTCCTTTACAGGGGGCGGCCTACAATGAGCAGTTCTTC
CDR3: CASSPLQGAAYNEQFF

size: NA
D: TRBD2
J: TRBJ2-7
V: TRBV10-3
DNA: TGTGCCACCCTCGGGACTAGCGGGGTCGGCGAGCAGTACTTC
CDR3: CATLGTSGVGEQYF

size: once
D: NA
J: TRBJ2-2
V: TRBV5-1
DNA: TGCGCCAGCAACCCCGGGATAGCGAACACCGGGGAGCTGTTTTTT
CDR3: CASNPGIANTGELFF

size: NA
D: NA
J: TRBJ2-5
V: TRBV25-1
DNA: TGTGCCAGCAGGCCGGACCCTGGGGAGACCCAGTACTTC
CDR3: CASRPDPGETQYF

size: NA
D: TRBD1
J: TRBJ1-2
V: TRBV18
DNA: TGTGCCAGCTCGTCACCGGGGACAGTGGCTTACGGGAAAGGCTACACCTTC
CDR3: CASSSPGTVAYGKGYTF

size: NA
D: NA
J: TRBJ2-3
V: TRBV11-2
DNA: TGTGCCAGCAGCTCTGGTCCAGATACGCAGTATTTT
CDR3: CASSSGPDTQYF

size: once
D: NA
J: TRBJ2-7
V: TRBV30
DNA: TGTGCCTGGAGTGTAGGAAGCGAACACGAGCAGTACTTC
CDR3: CAWSVGSEHEQYF

size: NA
D: NA
J: TRBJ2-6
V: TRBV11-2
DNA: TGTGCCAGCAGCATAGGGGCGTCTGGGGCCAACGTCCTGACTTTC
CDR3: CASSIGASGANVLTF